This TCR beta chain was sequenced during a study of T cell repertoires in cytomegalovirus infection. At the level of the study: CMV epitopes that were recently identified and HLA-C-restricted were used alongside well-studied HLA-B-restricted ones. Matching HLA type and CMV infection were both indicated by public TCR beta signatures.

As to this clonotype: Antigen: not known.

Whole-study results and caveats: Dominating the ex vivo response were HLA-C-restricted CMV-specific TCR beta clonotypes.

The CDR3 totals 13 residues. V was pared by 4 bases and J by 4 bases, with 8 bases between. Germline-derived CDR1 and CDR2 are MDHEN and SYDVKM. MiXCR was run by TCRdb on the reads, yielding one entry per CDR3 protein. The sample yields some 24,000 distinct CDR3 sequences, under 25% seen once. This material consisted of CD8+ T cells from cultured PBMCs, taken from culture after CMV antigen stimulation. The source of this sequence is a human donor in good health (CMV status not recorded). Some clones in this sample may be carry-over from other donors' samples. The genes are TRBV28 and TRBJ2-4; D is ambiguous. In DNA form, the CDR3 reads TGTGCCAGCAGTTCAAACAGAAAAAACATTCAGTACTTC. Residues: CASSSNRKNIQYF.